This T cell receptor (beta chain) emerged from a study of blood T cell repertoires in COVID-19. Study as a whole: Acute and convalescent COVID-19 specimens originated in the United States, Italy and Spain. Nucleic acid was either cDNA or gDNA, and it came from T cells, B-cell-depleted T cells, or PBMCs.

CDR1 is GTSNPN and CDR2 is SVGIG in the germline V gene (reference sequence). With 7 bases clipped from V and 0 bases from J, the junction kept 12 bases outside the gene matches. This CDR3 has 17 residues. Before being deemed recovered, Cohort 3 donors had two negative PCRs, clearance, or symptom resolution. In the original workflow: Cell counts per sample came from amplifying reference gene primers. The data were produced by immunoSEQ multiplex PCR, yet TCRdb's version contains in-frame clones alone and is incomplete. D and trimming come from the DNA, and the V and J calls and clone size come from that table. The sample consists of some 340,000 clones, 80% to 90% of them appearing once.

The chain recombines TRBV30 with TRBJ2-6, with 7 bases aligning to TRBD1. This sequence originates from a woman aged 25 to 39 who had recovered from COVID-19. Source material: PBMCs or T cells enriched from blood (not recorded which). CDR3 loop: CALGKGQTSSGANVLTF. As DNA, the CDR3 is TGTGCCTTGGGAAAGGGACAGACAAGCTCTGGGGCCAACGTCCTGACTTTC. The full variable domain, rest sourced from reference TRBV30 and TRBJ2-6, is SQTIHQWPATLVQPVGSPLSLECTVEGTSNPNLYWYRQAAGRGLQLLFYSVGIGQISSEVPQNLSASRPQDRQFILSSKKLLLSDSGFYLCALGKGQTSSGANVLTFGAGSRLTVL.